A selection of T cell receptor beta chains follows, all from one sample in a study of T-cell reconstitution after alpha-beta-depleted transplantation in children. TCRdb re-called the PCR reads with MiXCR, one entry per CDR3 protein. This sample yields 350,000 to 450,000 distinct CDR3 sequences, of which roughly 22% are seen a single time; about 3.8% belongs to the top ten. The sample here was PBMCs from the stem cell graft donor, taken from the stem cell graft. The receptors shown here come from a human donor who donated a stem cell graft to a child with acute myeloid leukemia. Both conserved end residues are part of each CDR3.

TRBV5-1,TRBJ2-6,CASSLVASGSGANVLTF
TRBV24-1,TRBJ2-5,CATSEGGTKQETQYF
TRBV4-3,TRBJ2-3,CASSQVPDTQYF
TRBV13,TRBJ1-6,CASSYLGGGNSPLHF
TRBV11-2,TRBJ2-7,CASSTPVYEQYF
TRBV25-1,TRBJ2-3,CASKQGADTQYF
TRBV20-1,TRBJ2-1,CSARGLAGGEQFF
TRBV27,TRBJ2-7,CASRTGPIGYEQYF
TRBV20-1,TRBJ2-1,CSAPTSRPDEQFF
TRBV29-1,TRBJ1-1,CSVLAVNTEAFF
TRBV5-8,TRBJ2-1,CASSYTGSLNEQFF
TRBV28,TRBJ2-7,CASSLWEPSYEQYF
TRBV3-1,TRBJ2-5,CASSPRTSGRETQYF
TRBV5-1,TRBJ2-3,CASSLRGGGSTDTQYF
TRBV29-1,TRBJ1-1,CSVRGLANTEAFF
TRBV5-6,TRBJ2-7,CASMGLAGKVREQYF